The clone carrying this T cell receptor (beta chain) counts as medium-sized. Its antigen is still unknown. This record belongs to a study of cytomegalovirus exposure and HLA in healthy donors. Germline V gives CDR1 MNHEY, CDR2 SMNVEV (reference sequence). J lost 6 bases, V lost 5 bases, and 4 bases had no gene match. This CDR3 has 12 residues. General observations from the study: As a later analysis revealed, the rate of TCR association differed by HLA locus, with DRB1 most and HLA-C fewest. Later examination showed HLA-associated TCR beta chains had greater clonal expansion than equally common others. The authors enumerated around 150 TCR beta chains as linked to cytomegalovirus.

Primers included in the PCR were 60 Vbeta and 13 Jbeta primers. Here immunoSEQ multiplex PCR was the method, and the copy in TCRdb shows in-frame clones only, minus some. The data hold some 130,000 clones, with 75% to 85% observed a single time. This TCR was recovered from a woman aged 40 to 50 in good health and CMV-seropositive. Sample: PBMCs. The chain combines TRBV27 with TRBJ2-7, with 7 bases identical to TRBD1. CDR3 DNA sequence: TGTGCCAGCAGTCTGGGACAGACCGAGCAGTACTTC. It translates to CASSLGQTEQYF.